These 23 T cell receptor beta chains were all obtained from the same sample, sequenced in a study of blood T cell repertoires in COVID-19. The data were produced by immunoSEQ multiplex PCR, yet TCRdb's version contains in-frame clones alone and is incomplete. The data hold 15,000 to 20,000 clones, with about 90% observed a single time. The sequenced material came from peripheral blood. The receptors shown here come from a human donor in a cohort sampled during active COVID-19.

This clone has a single count. The rearrangement joins TRBV7-9 to TRBJ2-1; 13 bases agree with TRBD2. In germline, CDR1 is SEHNR, CDR2 FQNEAQ (reference sequence). The CDR3 is 15 amino acids. Losses at the gene ends were 3 bases for V and 10 bases for J; bases not matched to a gene: 6. CDR3 DNA: TGTGCCAGCAGCTTTACTAGCGGGGGGGCCGGAGAGCAGTTCTTC. Translation gives CASSFTSGGAGEQFF.

This chain connects TRBV20-1 to TRBJ2-7; the D gene is possibly TRBD1 (6 bases). CDR3 length: 14 residues. Germline values: CDR1 DFQATT, CDR2 SNEGSKA (reference sequence). V was pared by 3 bases and J by 3 bases, with 15 bases between. The CDR3 is CSASRSRGSYEQYF. Here the CDR3 DNA reads TGCAGTGCTAGTCGTAGCAGGGGCAGCTACGAGCAGTACTTC.

This clone is deemed medium-sized. V gene TRBV9 combines with J gene TRBJ1-2, with 7 nucleotides matching TRBD1. The CDR3 consists of 12 residues. After removal of 3 bases from V and 7 bases from J, the junction contained 3 bases not matched to a gene. Germline V gene lookup returns CDR1 SGDLS and CDR2 YYNGEE. Here the CDR3 reads CASSGQGSGYTF. In DNA, the CDR3 is TGTGCCAGCAGCGGACAGGGTTCTGGCTACACCTTC.

The chain combines TRBV9 with TRBJ2-7; D is unresolved. Looked up from germline, CDR1 is SGDLS and CDR2 is YYNGEE. V was shortened by 0 bases and J by 3 bases, with 10 bases between the two germline ends. The CDR3 is 14 residues long. CDR3 protein: CASSVGASLYEQYF. The CDR3 nucleotides read TGTGCCAGCAGCGTAGGAGCTTCTCTCTACGAGCAGTACTTC.

CDR3 nucleotide sequence: TGTGCCAGCAGCTTGGGGACTAGCCCCAGGCCTTTGGCAGATACGCAGTATTTT. This encodes CASSLGTSPRPLADTQYF. This sequence joins TRBV5-4 and TRBJ2-3, with 8 bases identical to TRBD2. From germline, CDR1 is SGHNT and CDR2 YYREEE (reference sequence). The ends lost 0 bases at V and 4 bases at J; junction bases unmatched: 13. CDR3 length: 18 residues.

The chain uses TRBV5-4 and TRBJ2-3; D is perhaps TRBD2 (5 bases). Germline assignment: CDR1 SGHNT and CDR2 YYREEE (reference sequence). CDR3 size: 15 residues. V lost 4 bases to trimming and J lost 0 bases, with 12 bases between them. The CDR3 DNA follows: TGTGCCAGCAGCCTACAAGCGGCTAGCACAGATACGCAGTATTTT. Protein: CASSLQAASTDTQYF.

The rearrangement links TRBV6-5 to TRBJ2-7; D possibly corresponds to TRBD2 (6 bases). The CDR3 has 16 amino acids. V dropped 0 bases and J dropped 3 bases, with 15 bases sitting between them. In germline, CDR1 is MNHEY, CDR2 SVGAGI. The chain's CDR3 is CASSYSPGSAHYEQYF. The CDR3 DNA is TGTGCCAGCAGTTACTCCCCCGGGAGTGCCCACTACGAGCAGTACTTC.

This chain joins TRBV28 and TRBJ1-1; a weak D match, TRBD1 (6 bases). V shed 6 bases and J shed 3 bases, with 14 bases lying between them. The CDR3 runs 14 residues. Germline CDR1 MDHEN, CDR2 SYDVKM. CDR3 sequence (DNA): TGTGCCAGCAGCCCCCCACAGGGACACACTGAAGCTTTCTTT. Translated, it gives CASSPPQGHTEAFF.

The CDR3 coding sequence is TGTGCCAGCAGTGGCGCTAGCGGGGGATGGGAGACCCAGTACTTC. Translated, it gives CASSGASGGWETQYF. V and J are TRBV2 and TRBJ2-5; TRBD2 matches at 10 bases. The V and J ends lost 4 bases and 5 bases, in that order; junction bases with no gene match: 7. Per the germline V gene, CDR1 is SNHLY and CDR2 is FYNNEI. This CDR3 contains 15 residues.

The chain couples TRBV23-1 to TRBJ2-5; 7 positions match TRBD1. TRBV23-1 is an ORF, with its function uncertain. The CDR3 consists of 14 residues. Germline trimming cut 9 bases from V and 5 bases from J; bases unmatched to any gene: 12. Here the CDR3 DNA reads TGCGCCAGTACTCCTGAGGGGGCAGGGGAGACCCAGTACTTC. It specifies CASTPEGAGETQYF.

The genes are TRBV4-3 and TRBJ1-1; D gene ambiguous. CDR3 length equals 14 residues. V lost 0 bases and J 4 bases, leaving 9 bases between the germline ends. The germline V gene has CDR1 LGHNA and CDR2 YSLEER. Here the CDR3 reads CASSQETSGTEAFF. The CDR3 DNA follows: TGCGCCAGCAGCCAAGAAACTTCGGGCACTGAAGCTTTCTTT.

V and J are TRBV19 and TRBJ2-5; 7 bases match TRBD2. The trim removed 4 bases at V and 4 bases at J, leaving 3 bases unmatched. This CDR3 contains 13 residues. From germline, CDR1 is LNHDA and CDR2 SQIVND (reference sequence). DNA of the CDR3: TGTGCCAGTAGTAAATGGGGGGGAGAGACCCAGTACTTC. Amino acid sequence: CASSKWGGETQYF.

The genes are TRBV6-5 and TRBJ1-2, with D possibly being TRBD1 (5 bases). Trimming took off 5 bases at V and 6 bases at J, with 19 bases between the two ends. CDR1 and CDR2 (germline): MNHEY, SVGAGI. CDR3 length: 15 amino acids. In nucleotides, the CDR3 is TGTGCCAGCAGTCCGCGGGGGGAATTTTTTAATGGCTACACCTTC. Translated, it gives CASSPRGEFFNGYTF.

This clone has a single count. The J gene is TRBJ1-1, the V gene TRBV7-2; possible D gene TRBD1, 5 bases. From germline, CDR1 is SGHTA and CDR2 FQGNSA. The CDR3 consists of 12 residues. The V end lost 5 bases, the J end lost 8 bases, and 12 bases lay between the germline ends. The CDR3 sequence: CASSHPTAEAFF. The DNA of the CDR3 is TGTGCCAGCAGCCACCCGACAGCCGAAGCTTTCTTT.

The V call is TRBV2, the J call TRBJ1-5; D gene ambiguous. The V end was cut by 5 bases, the J end by 4 bases, with 9 bases between. Germline lookup yields CDR1 SNHLY and CDR2 FYNNEI. This CDR3 region has 13 residues. The CDR3: CASSSTRNQPQHF. DNA for the CDR3: TGTGCCAGCAGTTCCACTCGGAATCAGCCCCAGCATTTT. Complete variable domain (other parts from reference TRBV2 and TRBJ1-5): EPEVTQTPSHQVTQMGQEVILRCVPISNHLYFYWYRQILGQKVEFLVSFYNNEISEKSEIFDDQFSVERPDGSNFTLKIRSTKLEDSAMYFCASSSTRNQPQHFGDGTRLSIL.

V is TRBV2 and J is TRBJ2-7, with D possibly matching TRBD2 (6 bases). CDR1 and CDR2 (germline): SNHLY, FYNNEI. CDR3 length: 12 amino acids. The V end lost 6 bases, the J end lost 7 bases, and 13 bases lay between the germline ends. The CDR3 coding sequence is TGTGCCAGCAGGGAGGGGACTGATGAGCAGTACTTC. It translates to CASREGTDEQYF.

The rearrangement links TRBV4-3 to TRBJ2-5; TRBD2 agrees at 8 bases. V lost 0 bases, J lost 9 bases, and 9 bases stayed unmatched. CDR3 size: 15 residues. Germline-derived CDR1 and CDR2 are LGHNA and YSLEER. The DNA for the CDR3 is TGCGCCAGCAGCCAAGATCGCGGGGGGATAGGGGCCCAGTACTTC. Its translation: CASSQDRGGIGAQYF.

This chain joins TRBV18 and TRBJ1-5, with D unclear. The CDR3 is 12 residues long. V gave up 0 bases and J gave up 9 bases, with 6 bases separating them. In germline, CDR1 is KGHSH, CDR2 LQKENI. The CDR3 nucleotides are TGTGCCAGCTCACCACCCCCGGGGCCCCAGCATTTT. Amino acids: CASSPPPGPQHF.

V is TRBV7-9 and J is TRBJ1-1, with a tentative D call TRBD1 (5 bases). Germline assignment: CDR1 SEHNR and CDR2 FQNEAQ (reference sequence). The germline V and J ends were trimmed by 3 bases and 8 bases, with 13 bases remaining between them. CDR3 size: 13 residues. This CDR3 is CASSFGTSSEAFF. CDR3 bases: TGTGCCAGCAGCTTCGGGACTTCAAGCGAAGCTTTCTTT.

The chain combines TRBV2 with TRBJ2-1; TRBD2 matches at 8 bases. The V and J ends lost 4 bases and 5 bases, in that order; junction bases with no gene match: 7. The CDR3 has 15 amino acids. Looked up from germline, CDR1 is SNHLY and CDR2 is FYNNEI. Written as DNA, the CDR3 is TGTGCCAGCAGTGGTAACGGGGGGGCCGACAATGAGCAGTTCTTC. It translates to CASSGNGGADNEQFF.

The CDR3: CASTLGGTYNEQFF. The DNA of the CDR3 is TGTGCCAGTACCCTAGGGGGTACCTACAATGAGCAGTTCTTC. The chain recombines TRBV19 with TRBJ2-1, with D perhaps TRBD1 (6 bases). The CDR3 runs to 14 residues. CDR1 LNHDA and CDR2 SQIVND come from the germline V gene (reference sequence). Trimming took 7 bases from V and 2 from J, leaving 12 bases between them.

The chain combines TRBV19 with TRBJ1-1; 9 nucleotides agree with TRBD1. Unmatched junction bases numbered 6, after V lost 5 bases and J lost 5 bases. The CDR3 totals 14 residues. Germline V CDR1 and CDR2: LNHDA, SQIVND (reference sequence). The CDR3 loop is CASSLRTGETEAFF. Written as DNA, the CDR3 is TGTGCCAGTAGTCTACGGACAGGGGAGACTGAAGCTTTCTTT.

This chain joins TRBV7-9 and TRBJ2-7; D is possibly TRBD2 (5 bases). In germline, CDR1 is SEHNR, CDR2 FQNEAQ (reference sequence). Trimming took off 5 bases at V and 2 bases at J, with 10 bases between the two ends. The CDR3 covers 13 residues. CDR3: CASSRTAAYEQYF. In DNA, the CDR3 is TGTGCCAGCAGCCGGACTGCAGCCTACGAGCAGTACTTC.